This record concerns one TCR beta chain sequence. The antigen is not known. The length of the CDR3 is 15 residues. Germline V CDR1 and CDR2: SGHAT, FQDESV (reference sequence). V lost 5 bases, J lost 1 base, and 5 bases stayed unmatched. The table came from immunoSEQ multiplex PCR; TCRdb's copy has only in-frame clones and leaves some out. The sample carries approximately 66,000 clones, approximately 83% recorded once. These data are taken from a study of lymphopenia after photon versus proton radiotherapy. Study-wide results and limits: Oligoclonal CD8+ Temra expansion after nadir drove photon patients' diversity drop. Relative stability marked proton patients; photon patients lost diversity and naive cells. Better survival with proton therapy was suggested as possible, not demonstrated. Larger post-nadir TCR diversity loss correlated inversely with survival in deceased patients.

The chain combines TRBV11-1 with TRBJ1-5, with TRBD1 matching 7 bases. This sequence was found in a man aged 35 to 55 with gastric cancer. Sequencing used peripheral blood, obtained from a patient treated with photon-based radiotherapy. CDR3 in amino acids: CASSVEQGSNQPQHF. The CDR3 DNA sequence: TGTGCCAGCAGCGTGGAACAGGGGAGCAATCAGCCCCAGCATTTT.